A single sample gave rise to the 15 T cell receptor beta chains below, sequenced in a study of blood T cell repertoires in COVID-19. The table came from immunoSEQ multiplex PCR; TCRdb's copy has only in-frame clones and leaves some out. The profile shows about 230,000 clones, around four fifths of them singletons. Sequencing was carried out using peripheral blood. The source is a man aged 80 or over with acute or convalescent COVID-19.

The CDR3 region is CASSGPDSSYNEQFF. The DNA of the CDR3 is TGTGCCAGCAGTGGCCCAGACAGCTCCTACAATGAGCAGTTCTTC. The V and J genes are TRBV2 and TRBJ2-1, with D tentatively TRBD1 (5 bases). This CDR3 has 15 residues. Between the trimmed V and J ends, which lost 4 bases and 0 bases, there was a span of 10 bases. The germline V gene encodes CDR1 SNHLY and CDR2 FYNNEI.

V gene TRBV19 combines with J gene TRBJ2-5, with D perhaps matching TRBD2 (5 bases). The CDR3 is 14 amino acids. CDR1 and CDR2 (germline): LNHDA, SQIVND (reference sequence). The V end was cut by 3 bases, the J end by 1 base, with 9 bases between. The CDR3 loop reads CASSIPGTQETQYF. The CDR3 bases are TGTGCCAGTAGTATCCCGGGAACCCAAGAGACCCAGTACTTC.

The rearrangement links TRBV18 to TRBJ1-3; TRBD1 is a possible D gene (5 bases). Germline loops: CDR1 KGHSH, CDR2 LQKENI. Between the trimmed V and J ends, which lost 3 bases and 4 bases, there was a span of 22 bases. The CDR3 is 18 amino acids. Written as DNA, the CDR3 is TGTGCCAGCTCACCCATAGGACATAGGGGAAGGAAAGGAAACACCATATATTTT. Its protein is CASSPIGHRGRKGNTIYF.

CDR3 nucleotides: TGCAGCGTTGGGGGGGTGAACACTGAAGCTTTCTTT. It translates to CSVGGVNTEAFF. The rearrangement uses TRBV29-1 and TRBJ1-1, with D possibly being TRBD1 (5 bases). The V end was cut by 4 bases, the J end by 0 bases, with 6 bases between. Germline V gene sequence: CDR1 SQVTM, CDR2 ANQGSEA. CDR3 length: 12 amino acids.

This rearrangement joins TRBV6-1 to TRBJ1-2, with 8 positions matching TRBD1. This CDR3 region has 15 residues. The ends lost 3 bases at V and 8 bases at J; junction bases unmatched: 11. CDR1 and CDR2 (germline): MNHNS, SASEGT. The chain's CDR3 is CASSEPLTGEDGYTF. The CDR3 DNA is TGTGCCAGCAGTGAGCCATTGACAGGGGAGGACGGCTACACCTTC.

V gene TRBV5-5 combines with J gene TRBJ1-4, with D uncertain. Germline CDR1 reads SGHKS; CDR2 reads YYEKEE (reference sequence). CDR3 length: 13 residues. V was shortened by 6 bases and J by 8 bases, with 14 bases between the two germline ends. The CDR3 DNA is TGTGCCAGCACCCCGAATAGAGGGGAAAAACTGTTTTTT. Translation: CASTPNRGEKLFF.

This rearrangement joins TRBV19 to TRBJ2-2, with TRBD1 identical over 8 bases. V shed 6 bases, J shed 1 base, and the junction held 4 bases outside the gene matches. Germline V gene lookup returns CDR1 LNHDA and CDR2 SQIVND (reference sequence). The CDR3 has 15 amino acids. This CDR3 is CASRRDRLNTGELFF. The CDR3, as DNA: TGTGCCAGTAGACGGGACAGGCTGAACACCGGGGAGCTGTTTTTT.

The chain has TRBV3-1 (or the pseudogene TRBV3-2) and TRBJ2-5; a weak D match, TRBD2 (6 bases). V lost 1 base and J 1 base, leaving 7 bases between the germline ends. CDR3 length: 14 amino acids. Germline values: CDR1 LGHDT, CDR2 YNNKEL (reference sequence). DNA of the CDR3: TGTGCCAGCAGCCAAGGGGGGGTCCAAGAGACCCAGTACTTC. As protein: CASSQGGVQETQYF.

The chain combines TRBV19 with TRBJ2-2, with TRBD2 matching 7 bases. The V and J ends lost 6 bases and 0 bases, in that order; junction bases with no gene match: 7. Germline CDR1 reads LNHDA; CDR2 reads SQIVND (reference sequence). The CDR3 runs 16 residues. The CDR3 DNA follows: TGTGCCAGTAGCCGAACTAGCGCCACGAACACCGGGGAGCTGTTTTTT. Its translation: CASSRTSATNTGELFF.

The chain carries TRBV14 and TRBJ2-2, with 8 bases that match TRBD1. Germline V gene lookup returns CDR1 SGHDN and CDR2 FVKESK. CDR3 length: 17 residues. With V trimmed by 2 bases and J by 4 bases, 9 bases remained unmatched. The CDR3 protein is CASSQIPTGVSTGELFF. The CDR3 bases are TGTGCCAGCAGCCAAATCCCGACAGGGGTGAGCACCGGGGAGCTGTTTTTT.

This chain links TRBV5-1 with TRBJ2-1; 7 bases align to TRBD1. Germline V gives CDR1 SGHRS, CDR2 YFSETQ. The CDR3 spans 15 residues. V trimming: 2 bases; J trimming: 4 bases; junction bases outside the gene matches: 6. The CDR3 spells CASSFSQGEYNEQFF. The CDR3 nucleotides are TGCGCCAGCAGCTTTTCGCAGGGGGAGTACAATGAGCAGTTCTTC.

This chain connects TRBV7-3 to TRBJ2-1; TRBD2 agrees at 10 bases. There are 15 residues in the CDR3. Germline CDR1 reads SGHTA; CDR2 reads FQGTGA. With 5 bases clipped from V and 4 bases from J, the junction kept 5 bases outside the gene matches. The CDR3 loop is CASSVIAGGYNEQFF. In DNA, the CDR3 is TGTGCCAGCAGCGTAATAGCGGGAGGATACAATGAGCAGTTCTTC. The entire variable domain, with the rest obtained from reference TRBV7-3 and TRBJ2-1, is as follows: GAGVSQTPSNKVTEKGKYVELRCDPISGHTALYWYRQSLGQGPEFLIYFQGTGAADDSGLPNDRFFAVRPEGSVSTLKIQRTERGDSAVYLCASSVIAGGYNEQFFGPGTRLTVL.

The chain recombines TRBV6-8 with TRBJ2-1; D possibly corresponds to TRBD1 (6 bases). Trimming shortened V by 2 bases and J by 8 bases, and 13 bases separated the two germline ends. The CDR3 totals 14 residues. CDR1 is MNHGY and CDR2 is SAAAGT in the germline V gene. Here the CDR3 DNA reads TGTGCCAGCAGTTACCCCAACAGGGTAGATGAGCAGTTCTTC. Translating it yields CASSYPNRVDEQFF.

The chain employs TRBV9 and TRBJ1-2, with D possibly matching TRBD1 (5 bases). Trimming took off 3 bases at V and 1 base at J, with 10 bases between the two ends. This CDR3 is built from 14 residues. CDR1 and CDR2 from the germline V gene are SGDLS and YYNGEE. DNA of the CDR3: TGTGCCAGCAGCGCAGTGGGGCTTAACTATGGCTACACCTTC. Amino acid sequence: CASSAVGLNYGYTF.

This clone has only a few counts. V usage is TRBV5-6 and J usage is TRBJ1-4; TRBD1 matches at 9 bases. Germline lookup yields CDR1 SGHDT and CDR2 YYEEEE. The V segment lost 2 bases and the J segment 7 bases; nucleotides outside the gene matches: 3. The CDR3 sequence is 14 residues long. This chain's CDR3 is CASSLQGAGEKLFF. The DNA of the CDR3 is TGTGCCAGCAGCTTACAGGGGGCGGGTGAAAAACTGTTTTTT.